These 25 T cell receptor beta chains were sequenced from one sample in a study of cytomegalovirus exposure and HLA in healthy donors. This PCR relied on a set of 60 Vbeta primers and 13 Jbeta primers. The table came from immunoSEQ multiplex PCR; TCRdb's copy has only in-frame clones and leaves some out. This listing includes fewer than 200,000 clones. Input material: PBMCs. The source is a man aged 25-40 years in good health and CMV-seronegative.

This chain joins TRBV4-3 and TRBJ2-7, with D possibly matching TRBD1 (5 bases). The CDR3 is 14 residues long. The germline V and J ends were trimmed by 3 bases and 0 bases, with 9 bases remaining between them. Germline values: CDR1 LGHNA, CDR2 YSLEER. CDR3 loop: CASSQKTASYEQYF. The CDR3 DNA is TGCGCCAGCAGCCAGAAGACAGCCTCCTACGAGCAGTACTTC.

The V gene is TRBV9, the J gene TRBJ2-1; tentatively, D is TRBD2 (7 bases). In germline, CDR1 is SGDLS, CDR2 YYNGEE. Trimming removed 4 bases from V and 4 bases from J, with 21 bases in between. The CDR3 is made up of 17 amino acids. CDR3: CASSSRGAGEGYNEQFF. The CDR3 DNA follows: TGTGCCAGCAGCTCCCGGGGGGCGGGAGAGGGGTACAATGAGCAGTTCTTC.

The V call is TRBV19, the J call TRBJ1-4, with TRBD1 matching 10 bases. This CDR3 spans 14 amino acids. The V gene's germline CDR1 is LNHDA and CDR2 SQIVND (reference sequence). V gave up 7 bases and J gave up 6 bases; unmatched junction bases: 5. The CDR3 DNA reads TGTGCCAGTAATCTGGGACAGGGGTATGAAAAACTGTTTTTT. Translation: CASNLGQGYEKLFF.

V usage is TRBV6-1 and J usage is TRBJ1-5, with D perhaps TRBD1 (5 bases). CDR1 and CDR2 from the germline V gene are MNHNS and SASEGT. The V gene lost 5 bases and the J gene lost 7 bases, with 18 bases spanning the gap. The CDR3 spans 15 residues. CDR3 in amino acids: CASSTLAGRAQPQHF. In DNA form, the CDR3 reads TGTGCCAGCAGTACCCTTGCAGGGAGGGCCCAGCCCCAGCATTTT.

The chain has TRBV30 and TRBJ1-2; TRBD1 matches 12 bases. Germline V gene sequence: CDR1 GTSNPN, CDR2 SVGIG (reference sequence). V lost 7 bases and J lost 4; bases outside the gene matches: 10. This CDR3 is 15 amino acids long. The CDR3: CASSGTGGIGYGYTF. The CDR3 DNA sequence: TGTGCCTCATCCGGGACAGGGGGCATAGGCTATGGCTACACCTTC.

The chain combines TRBV10-3 with TRBJ1-4; a weak D match, TRBD1 (5 bases). The V and J ends lost 8 bases and 5 bases respectively, with 15 bases between them. CDR1 ENHRY and CDR2 SYGVKD come from the germline V gene. This CDR3 has 14 amino acids. The CDR3 sequence: CAIGGTAGNEKLFF. DNA of the CDR3: TGTGCCATCGGAGGGACGGCGGGGAATGAAAAACTGTTTTTT.

The chain joins TRBV9 to TRBJ2-7; 7 nucleotides line up with TRBD1. This CDR3 comprises 16 residues. CDR1 SGDLS and CDR2 YYNGEE come from the germline V gene. With 4 bases clipped from V and 3 bases from J, the junction kept 13 bases outside the gene matches. CDR3 in DNA: TGTGCCAGCAGCATCTCCGGGACAGAGGTAATCTACGAGCAGTACTTC. Protein product: CASSISGTEVIYEQYF.

The V gene is TRBV28, the J gene TRBJ2-6, with D possibly being TRBD1 (5 bases). Looked up from germline, CDR1 is MDHEN and CDR2 is SYDVKM. V gave up 2 bases and J gave up 8 bases, with 10 bases separating them. This CDR3 has 14 amino acids. CDR3 sequence reads: CASSLGRQTNVLTF. Here the CDR3 DNA reads TGTGCCAGCAGTTTAGGGCGACAGACCAACGTCCTGACTTTC.

The chain couples TRBV5-1 to TRBJ1-1; D is undetermined. The CDR3 runs to 15 residues. Germline CDR1 and CDR2: SGHRS and YFSETQ. V lost 3 bases and J lost 7, with 19 bases in between. The CDR3 protein is CASSWGGLTRIEAFF. The CDR3 bases are TGCGCCAGCAGCTGGGGAGGTCTAACTCGGATTGAAGCTTTCTTT. The full variable domain, in which reference TRBV5-1 and TRBJ1-1 provide the parts outside the CDR3, is KAGVTQTPRYLIKTRGQQVTLSCSPISGHRSVSWYQQTPGQGLQFLFEYFSETQRNKGNFPGRFSGRQFSNSRSEMNVSTLELGDSALYLCASSWGGLTRIEAFFGQGTRLTVV.

The CDR3 nucleotides read TGTGCTACACTTAATACCCCCGGGACAAATTTAGAGACCCAGTACTTC. Protein product: CATLNTPGTNLETQYF. This rearrangement joins TRBV7-8 to TRBJ2-5; D is perhaps TRBD1 (6 bases). Germline CDR1 is SGHVS and CDR2 is FQNEAQ. CDR3 size: 16 residues.

V and J are TRBV6-1 and TRBJ2-7; no clear D gene. V lost 2 bases to trimming and J lost 2 bases, with 4 bases between them. Per germline, CDR1 MNHNS and CDR2 SASEGT. CDR3 length: 12 amino acids. DNA for the CDR3: TGTGCCAGCAGTGAATCCGCCTACGAGCAGTACTTC. Protein sequence: CASSESAYEQYF.

The chain's CDR3 is CASSQQGANGYTF. The DNA for the CDR3 is TGTGCCAGCAGCCAGCAGGGGGCAAATGGCTACACCTTC. The V and J genes are TRBV14 and TRBJ1-2; 8 bases are a match to TRBD1. After removal of 3 bases from V and 6 bases from J, the junction contained 3 bases not matched to a gene. The CDR3 totals 13 residues. Germline lookup yields CDR1 SGHDN and CDR2 FVKESK.

The rearrangement uses TRBV14 and TRBJ1-2; TRBD1 matches 7 bases. V lost 3 bases, J lost 0 bases, and 13 bases stayed unmatched. Germline CDR1 is SGHDN and CDR2 is FVKESK. The CDR3 has 18 residues. DNA of the CDR3: TGTGCCAGCAGCCAGATCTTCACCGGGACAGCTACTAACTATGGCTACACCTTC. It yields the protein CASSQIFTGTATNYGYTF.

The CDR3 spells CASSVVSAPDTQYF. The CDR3 DNA reads TGTGCCAGCAGCGTAGTTAGCGCCCCAGATACGCAGTATTTT. The genes are TRBV9 and TRBJ2-3; D is perhaps TRBD2 (5 bases). Germline CDR1 is SGDLS and CDR2 is YYNGEE. Trimming removed 0 bases from V and 4 bases from J, with 9 bases in between. The length of the CDR3 is 14 residues.

The V and J genes are TRBV6-6 and TRBJ1-5; maybe TRBD1 (6 bases). The CDR3 extends over 14 amino acids. Germline V gene lookup returns CDR1 MNHNY and CDR2 SVGAGI (reference sequence). V dropped 6 bases and J dropped 3 bases, with 12 bases sitting between them. CDR3: CASSTGTINQPQHF. The CDR3 region has the DNA TGTGCCAGCAGCACCGGGACAATCAATCAGCCCCAGCATTTT.

The chain joins TRBV19 to TRBJ1-1; the D gene is possibly TRBD1 (5 bases). The germline gives CDR1 LNHDA, CDR2 SQIVND (reference sequence). The CDR3 spans 11 residues. V was clipped by 9 bases and J by 4 bases, with 9 bases between them. CDR3: CASRRATEAFF. The DNA of the CDR3 is TGTGCCAGCCGCAGGGCCACTGAAGCTTTCTTT.

V and J are TRBV7-9 and TRBJ2-3; TRBD1 matches at 9 bases. V shed 6 bases, J shed 4 bases, and the junction held 11 bases outside the gene matches. The CDR3 consists of 16 residues. In germline, CDR1 is SEHNR, CDR2 FQNEAQ (reference sequence). The CDR3: CASSSIPGQGADTQYF. The DNA of the CDR3 is TGTGCCAGCAGTTCTATTCCGGGACAGGGCGCAGATACGCAGTATTTT.

The rearrangement joins TRBV25-1 to TRBJ2-3; 14 bases agree with TRBD2. The CDR3 runs to 18 residues. In germline, CDR1 is MGHDK, CDR2 SYGVNS. Unmatched junction bases numbered 9, after V lost 3 bases and J lost 4 bases. CDR3: CASSEGGTSGSGADTQYF. CDR3 nucleotides: TGTGCCAGCAGTGAGGGGGGGACTAGCGGGAGTGGGGCAGATACGCAGTATTTT.

The chain couples TRBV9 to TRBJ2-1, with D possibly matching TRBD2 (6 bases). This CDR3 is 16 amino acids long. V was clipped by 3 bases and J by 8 bases, with 21 bases between them. Germline V gene sequence: CDR1 SGDLS, CDR2 YYNGEE. DNA for the CDR3: TGTGCCAGCAGCGCCCGTGGAACGGGAGCAAGCCATGAGCAGTTCTTC. Its translation: CASSARGTGASHEQFF.

The chain joins TRBV18 to TRBJ1-5, with 11 bases aligning to TRBD1. V gave up 4 bases and J gave up 8 bases; unmatched junction bases: 4. CDR3 size: 14 residues. From germline, CDR1 is KGHSH and CDR2 LQKENI. CDR3 loop: CASSRTGGEEPQHF. The CDR3 nucleotides read TGTGCCAGCTCACGGACAGGGGGCGAAGAGCCCCAGCATTTT.

V is TRBV19 and J is TRBJ1-2, with 8 bases matching TRBD1. V lost 9 bases, J lost 5 bases, and 8 bases stayed unmatched. CDR1 and CDR2 from the germline V gene are LNHDA and SQIVND (reference sequence). This CDR3 is 13 amino acids long. DNA for the CDR3: TGTGCCAGCCTGGGACAGGATGCATATGGCTACACCTTC. Encoded protein: CASLGQDAYGYTF.

The chain employs TRBV28 and TRBJ1-2, with a tentative D call TRBD1 (5 bases). Germline lookup yields CDR1 MDHEN and CDR2 SYDVKM. The CDR3 sequence is 15 residues long. With 3 bases removed from V and 2 bases from J, the gap between germline ends came to 13 bases. The CDR3 region has the DNA TGTGCCAGCAGTTTGGGCGGGGGAGAGAACTATGGCTACACCTTC. This codes for CASSLGGGENYGYTF.

The CDR3 DNA reads TGTGCCAGCAGTTTGGATGGGGGGGGGAGCTATGGCTACACCTTC. Translated, it gives CASSLDGGGSYGYTF. The V call is TRBV28, the J call TRBJ1-2, with D tentatively TRBD1 (5 bases). The length of the CDR3 is 15 residues. Trimming shortened V by 3 bases and J by 4 bases, and 15 bases separated the two germline ends. Germline V gene sequence: CDR1 MDHEN, CDR2 SYDVKM.

As to this clone: Sequence at one end of the junction differs from germline and may be a read error. The genes are TRBV2 and TRBJ1-2; D remains unclear. CDR1 is SNHLY, CDR2 FYNNEI, per germline. The CDR3 extends over 13 amino acids. The CDR3 sequence: CASREDIPVGYTF. The CDR3 DNA sequence: TGTGCCAGCAGGGAAGATATCCCAGTGGGCTACACCTTC.

V gene TRBV9 combines with J gene TRBJ2-7; D unclear. Germline CDR1 is SGDLS and CDR2 is YYNGEE. Trimming stripped 3 bases from V and 2 bases from J, with 18 bases between. CDR3 length equals 16 residues. This CDR3 is CASSAASTLNTYEQYF. CDR3 sequence (DNA): TGTGCCAGCAGCGCCGCAAGCACCCTCAATACCTACGAGCAGTACTTC. Full variable domain (rest looked up from reference TRBV9 and TRBJ2-7): DSGVTQTPKHLITATGQRVTLRCSPRSGDLSVYWYQQSLDQGLQFLIQYYNGEERAKGNILERFSAQQFPDLHSELNLSSLELGDSALYFCASSAASTLNTYEQYFGPGTRLTVT.